The rows below give T cell receptor beta chains drawn from one sample of a study of OX40 agonist ivuxolimab in advanced cancers. Assay used: immunoSEQ multiplex PCR; TCRdb lists only in-frame clones, some missing. The sample contains 70,000 to 95,000 clones, around 85% of which appear only once. This sample comprised CD4+ or CD8+ T cells sorted from blood, obtained in a trial of the OX40 agonist ivuxolimab. The source is an adult with an advanced solid tumor such as melanoma, head and neck, liver or kidney cancer. Both conserved end residues are part of each CDR3. D genes are given only for firm matches. The size entry is marked missing in some rows and otherwise reads once, few, many or a size class.

.	TRBV7-9	TRBJ2-5	TRBD1	CASSSSGGEETQYF	TGTGCCAGCAGCTCCTCAGGGGGCGAAGAGACCCAGTACTTC
.	TRBV5-8	TRBJ2-7	TRBD1	CASSSSTGTGHEQYF	TGTGCCAGCAGCTCTTCGACCGGGACAGGCCACGAGCAGTACTTC
.	TRBV4-1	TRBJ2-5	.	CASSPGQGLGTQYF	TGCGCCAGCAGCCCGGGTCAGGGGTTAGGAACCCAGTACTTC
.	TRBV28	TRBJ2-6	TRBD1	CASTERGGGGANVLTF	TGTGCCAGCACCGAAAGAGGGGGCGGTGGGGCCAACGTCCTGACTTTC
.	TRBV10-3	TRBJ2-1	TRBD2	CAIGPGGGLVNEQFF	TGTGCCATCGGGCCCGGCGGGGGGCTGGTTAATGAGCAGTTCTTC
.	TRBV5-1	TRBJ2-5	.	CASSPSIGIQETQYF	TGCGCCAGCAGCCCGAGTATCGGGATCCAAGAGACCCAGTACTTC
.	TRBV2	TRBJ2-2	.	CASSFQGNTGELFF	TGTGCCAGCAGTTTCCAGGGGAACACCGGGGAGCTGTTTTTT
once	TRBV14	TRBJ2-1	.	CASSQDILGNEQFF	TGTGCCAGCAGCCAAGACATTCTAGGCAATGAGCAGTTCTTC
.	TRBV11-2	TRBJ2-1	.	CASSLDQGLQQFF	TGTGCCAGCAGCTTAGATCAGGGACTTCAGCAGTTCTTC
.	TRBV27	TRBJ1-1	.	CASRIQALNTEAFF	TGTGCCAGCAGGATACAGGCCCTGAACACTGAAGCTTTCTTT